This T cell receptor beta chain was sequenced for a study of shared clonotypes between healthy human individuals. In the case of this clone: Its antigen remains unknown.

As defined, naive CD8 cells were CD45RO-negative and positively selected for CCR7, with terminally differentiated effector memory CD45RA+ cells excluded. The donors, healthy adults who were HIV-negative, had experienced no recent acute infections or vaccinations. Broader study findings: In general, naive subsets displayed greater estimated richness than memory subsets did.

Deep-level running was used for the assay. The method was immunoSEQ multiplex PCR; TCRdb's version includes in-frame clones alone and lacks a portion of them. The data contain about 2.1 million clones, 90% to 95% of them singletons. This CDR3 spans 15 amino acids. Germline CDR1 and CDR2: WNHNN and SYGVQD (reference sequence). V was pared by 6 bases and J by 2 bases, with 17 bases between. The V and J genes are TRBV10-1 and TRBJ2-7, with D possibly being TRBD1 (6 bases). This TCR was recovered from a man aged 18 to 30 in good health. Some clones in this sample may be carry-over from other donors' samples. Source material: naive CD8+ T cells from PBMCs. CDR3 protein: CASRFRDRTAYEQYF. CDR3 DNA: TGCGCCAGCAGATTTAGAGACAGGACCGCCTACGAGCAGTACTTC.